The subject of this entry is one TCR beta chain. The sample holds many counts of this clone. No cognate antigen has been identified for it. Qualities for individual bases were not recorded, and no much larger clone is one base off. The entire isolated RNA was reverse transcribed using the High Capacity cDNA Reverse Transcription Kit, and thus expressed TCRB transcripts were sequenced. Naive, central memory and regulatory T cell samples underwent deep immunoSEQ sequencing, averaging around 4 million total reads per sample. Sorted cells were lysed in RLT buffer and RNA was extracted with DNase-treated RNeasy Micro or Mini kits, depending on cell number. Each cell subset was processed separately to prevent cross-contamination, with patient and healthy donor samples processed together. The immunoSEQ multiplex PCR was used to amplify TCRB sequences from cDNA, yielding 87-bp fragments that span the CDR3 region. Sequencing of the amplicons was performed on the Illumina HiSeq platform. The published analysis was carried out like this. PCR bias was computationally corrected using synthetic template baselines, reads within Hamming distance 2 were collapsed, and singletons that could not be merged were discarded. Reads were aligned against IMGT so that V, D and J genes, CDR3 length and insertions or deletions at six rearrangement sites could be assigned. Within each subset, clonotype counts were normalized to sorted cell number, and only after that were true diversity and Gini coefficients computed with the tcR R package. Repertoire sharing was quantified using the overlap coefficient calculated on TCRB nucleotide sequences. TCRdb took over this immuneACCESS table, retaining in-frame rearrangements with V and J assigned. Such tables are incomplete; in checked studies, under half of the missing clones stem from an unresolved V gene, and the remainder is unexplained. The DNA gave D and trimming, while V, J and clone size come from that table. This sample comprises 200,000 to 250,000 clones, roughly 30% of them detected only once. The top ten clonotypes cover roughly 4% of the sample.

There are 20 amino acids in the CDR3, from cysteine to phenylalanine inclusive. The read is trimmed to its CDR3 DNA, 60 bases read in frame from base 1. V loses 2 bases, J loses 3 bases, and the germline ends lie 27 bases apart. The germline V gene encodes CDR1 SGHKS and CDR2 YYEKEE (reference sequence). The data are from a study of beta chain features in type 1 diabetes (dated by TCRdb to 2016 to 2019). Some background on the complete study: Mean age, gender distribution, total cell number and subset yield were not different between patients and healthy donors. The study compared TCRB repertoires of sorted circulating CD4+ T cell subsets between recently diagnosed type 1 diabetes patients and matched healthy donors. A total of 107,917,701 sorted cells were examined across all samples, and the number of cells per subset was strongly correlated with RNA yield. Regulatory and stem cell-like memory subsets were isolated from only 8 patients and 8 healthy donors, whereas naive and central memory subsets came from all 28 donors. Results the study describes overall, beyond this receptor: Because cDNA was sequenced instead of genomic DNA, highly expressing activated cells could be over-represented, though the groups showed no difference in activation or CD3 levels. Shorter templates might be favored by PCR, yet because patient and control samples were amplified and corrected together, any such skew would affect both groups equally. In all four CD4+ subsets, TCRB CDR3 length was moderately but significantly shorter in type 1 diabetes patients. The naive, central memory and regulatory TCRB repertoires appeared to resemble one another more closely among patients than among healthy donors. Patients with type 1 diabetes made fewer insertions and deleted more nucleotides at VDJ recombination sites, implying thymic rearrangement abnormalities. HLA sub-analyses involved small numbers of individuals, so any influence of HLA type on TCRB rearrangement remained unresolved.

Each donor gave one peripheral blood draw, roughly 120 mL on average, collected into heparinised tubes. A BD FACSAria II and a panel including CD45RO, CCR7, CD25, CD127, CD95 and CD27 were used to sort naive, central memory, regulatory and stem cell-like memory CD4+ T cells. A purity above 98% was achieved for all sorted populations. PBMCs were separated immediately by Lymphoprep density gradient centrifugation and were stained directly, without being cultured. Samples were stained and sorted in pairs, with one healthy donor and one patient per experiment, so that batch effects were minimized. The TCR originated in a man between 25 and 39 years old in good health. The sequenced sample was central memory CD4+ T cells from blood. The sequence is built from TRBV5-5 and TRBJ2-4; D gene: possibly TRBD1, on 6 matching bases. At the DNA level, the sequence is TGTGCCAGCAGCTTAAACCGGGACACGGAACGTAGCCGGGGCAAAAACATTCAGTACTTC. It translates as CASSLNRDTERSRGKNIQYF.